This T cell receptor (beta chain) comes out of a study of cytomegalovirus exposure and HLA in healthy donors. General study results and limits: By a later analysis, the bulk of CMV-associated TCR beta chains appeared HLA-restricted.

The primer mix had 60 Vbeta and 13 Jbeta primers. TCRdb's copy holds only in-frame clones and misses some; the assay was immunoSEQ multiplex PCR. Of about 92,000 clones in the sample, approximately 71% were seen once. A word on this clone: The antigen is undetermined.

Germline V gene lookup returns CDR1 SGDLS and CDR2 YYNGEE. The CDR3 totals 16 residues. Germline trimming cut 4 bases from V and 1 base from J; bases unmatched to any gene: 6. The sequencing input was PBMCs. V gene TRBV9 combines with J gene TRBJ2-1; 9 nucleotides match TRBD2. The receptor was derived from a woman under 30 in good health and CMV-seropositive. The CDR3 here is CASSLLAGVSYNEQFF. DNA of the CDR3: TGTGCCAGCAGCCTCTTAGCGGGAGTTTCCTACAATGAGCAGTTCTTC.